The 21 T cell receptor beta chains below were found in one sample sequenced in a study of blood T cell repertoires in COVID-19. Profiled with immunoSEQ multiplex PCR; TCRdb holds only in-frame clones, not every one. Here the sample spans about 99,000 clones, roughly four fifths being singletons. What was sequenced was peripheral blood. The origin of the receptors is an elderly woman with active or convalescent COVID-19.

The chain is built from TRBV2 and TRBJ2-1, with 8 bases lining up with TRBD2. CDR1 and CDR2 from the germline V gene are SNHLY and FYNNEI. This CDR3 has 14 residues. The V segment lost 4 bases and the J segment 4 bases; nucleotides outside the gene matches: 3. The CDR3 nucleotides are TGTGCCAGCAGTGCTCAGCGGGGGTACAATGAGCAGTTCTTC. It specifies CASSAQRGYNEQFF.

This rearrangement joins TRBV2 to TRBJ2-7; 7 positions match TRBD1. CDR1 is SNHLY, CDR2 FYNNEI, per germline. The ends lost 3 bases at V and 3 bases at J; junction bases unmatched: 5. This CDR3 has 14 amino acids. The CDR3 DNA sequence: TGTGCCAGCAGTGACCGGGGACAGTACTACGAGCAGTACTTC. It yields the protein CASSDRGQYYEQYF.

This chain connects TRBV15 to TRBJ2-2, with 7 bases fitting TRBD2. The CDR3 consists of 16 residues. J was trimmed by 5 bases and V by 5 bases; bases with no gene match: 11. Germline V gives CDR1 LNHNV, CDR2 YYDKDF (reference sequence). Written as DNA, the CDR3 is TGTGCCACCAGCGGCCTTGGTTGGGGAGGGACCGGGGAGCTGTTTTTT. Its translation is CATSGLGWGGTGELFF.

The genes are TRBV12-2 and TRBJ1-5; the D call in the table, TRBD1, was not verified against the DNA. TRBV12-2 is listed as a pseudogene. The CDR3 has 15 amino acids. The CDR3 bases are TGTGCAAGTCGCTTGTGTTCCCCCAGGGGGCAGCCCCAGCATTTT. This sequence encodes CASRLCSPRGQPQHF.

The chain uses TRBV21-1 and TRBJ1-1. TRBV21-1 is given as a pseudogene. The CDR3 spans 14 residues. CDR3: CASSAQPAGLEAFF. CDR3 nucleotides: TGTGCCAGCAGCGCTCAGCCGGCCGGACTTGAAGCTTTCTTT.

The DNA for the CDR3 is TGTGCCAGCTCACGCGACGGGTTGGCGTATTTT. Its translation: CASSRDGLAYF. V usage is TRBV18 and J usage is TRBJ2-3; D is ambiguous. Germline V gene data show CDR1 as KGHSH and CDR2 as LQKENI. V gave up 4 bases and J gave up 14 bases, with 13 bases separating them. This CDR3 is 11 amino acids long.

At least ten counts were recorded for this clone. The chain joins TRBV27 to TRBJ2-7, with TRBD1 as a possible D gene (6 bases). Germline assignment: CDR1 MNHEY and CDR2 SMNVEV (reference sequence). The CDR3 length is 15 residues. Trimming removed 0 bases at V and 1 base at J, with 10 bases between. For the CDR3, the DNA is TGTGCCAGCAGTTTATCCACGGGGACATCCTACGAGCAGTACTTC. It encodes CASSLSTGTSYEQYF.

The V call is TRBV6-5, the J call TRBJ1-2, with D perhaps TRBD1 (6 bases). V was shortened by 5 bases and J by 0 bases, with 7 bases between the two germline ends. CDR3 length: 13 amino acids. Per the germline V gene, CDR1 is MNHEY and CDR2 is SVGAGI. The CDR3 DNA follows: TGTGCCAGCAGTCGGACAGCTAACTATGGCTACACCTTC. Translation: CASSRTANYGYTF.

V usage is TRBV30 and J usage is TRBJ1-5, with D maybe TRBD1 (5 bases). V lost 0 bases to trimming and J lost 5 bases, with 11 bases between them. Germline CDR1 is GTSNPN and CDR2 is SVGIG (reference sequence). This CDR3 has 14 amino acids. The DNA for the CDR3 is TGTGCCTGGAGTGTACGTGGGGGGGATCAGCCCCAGCATTTT. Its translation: CAWSVRGGDQPQHF.

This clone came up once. CDR3 region: CASSIAQGSAGELFF. The CDR3 DNA reads as TGTGCCAGTAGTATAGCACAAGGGAGCGCCGGGGAGCTGTTTTTT. This chain uses TRBV19 with TRBJ2-2; perhaps TRBD2 as D (5 bases). CDR3 length: 15 amino acids. Germline V gene sequence: CDR1 LNHDA, CDR2 SQIVND (reference sequence). Trimming shortened V by 1 base and J by 6 bases, and 12 bases separated the two germline ends.

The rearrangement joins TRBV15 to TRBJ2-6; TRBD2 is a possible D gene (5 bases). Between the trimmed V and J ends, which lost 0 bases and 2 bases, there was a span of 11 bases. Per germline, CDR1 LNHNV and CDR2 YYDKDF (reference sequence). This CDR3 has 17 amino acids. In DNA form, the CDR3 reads TGTGCCACCAGCAGAGATAGTTTGAGGGCTGGGGCCAACGTCCTGACTTTC. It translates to CATSRDSLRAGANVLTF.

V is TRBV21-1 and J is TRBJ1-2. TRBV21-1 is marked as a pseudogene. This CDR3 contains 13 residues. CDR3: CASRFGGLGGYTF. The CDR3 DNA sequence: TGTGCCAGCAGATTCGGGGGGCTTGGTGGCTACACCTTC.

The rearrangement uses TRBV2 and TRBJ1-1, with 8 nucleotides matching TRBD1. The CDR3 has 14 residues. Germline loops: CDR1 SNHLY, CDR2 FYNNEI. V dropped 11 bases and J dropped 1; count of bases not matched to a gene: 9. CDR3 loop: CAGQGAGKNTEAFF. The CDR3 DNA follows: TGTGCCGGCCAGGGGGCTGGTAAGAACACTGAAGCTTTCTTT. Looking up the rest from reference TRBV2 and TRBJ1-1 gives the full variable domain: EPEVTQTPSHQVTQMGQEVILRCVPISNHLYFYWYRQILGQKVEFLVSFYNNEISEKSEIFDDQFSVERPDGSNFTLKIRSTKLEDSAMYFCAGQGAGKNTEAFFGQGTRLTVV.

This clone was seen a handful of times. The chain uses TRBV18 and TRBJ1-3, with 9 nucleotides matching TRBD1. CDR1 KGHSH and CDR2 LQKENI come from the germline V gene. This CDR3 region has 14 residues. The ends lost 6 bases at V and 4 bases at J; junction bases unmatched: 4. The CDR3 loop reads CASSSGQGGNTIYF. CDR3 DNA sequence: TGTGCCAGCTCGTCGGGACAGGGAGGAAACACCATATATTTT.

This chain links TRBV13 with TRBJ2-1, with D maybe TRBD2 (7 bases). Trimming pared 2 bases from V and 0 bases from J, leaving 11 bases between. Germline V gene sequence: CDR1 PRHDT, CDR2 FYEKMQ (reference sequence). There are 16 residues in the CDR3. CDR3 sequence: CASSLRGARSYNEQFF. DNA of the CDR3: TGTGCCAGCAGCTTACGGGGGGCGCGCTCCTACAATGAGCAGTTCTTC.

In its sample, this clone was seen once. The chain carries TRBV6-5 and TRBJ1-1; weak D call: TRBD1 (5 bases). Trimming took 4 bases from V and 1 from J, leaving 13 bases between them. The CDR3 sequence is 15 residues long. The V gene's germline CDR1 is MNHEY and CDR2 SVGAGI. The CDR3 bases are TGTGCCAGCAGTTCCCCTGGAGGGGCGAACACTGAAGCTTTCTTT. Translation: CASSSPGGANTEAFF.

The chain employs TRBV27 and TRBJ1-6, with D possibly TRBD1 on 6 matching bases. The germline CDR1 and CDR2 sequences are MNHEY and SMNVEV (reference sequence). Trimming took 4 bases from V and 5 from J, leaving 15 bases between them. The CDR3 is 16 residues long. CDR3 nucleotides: TGTGCCAGCAGTTCCCTTGGCGGGGGCAATAATTCACCCCTCCACTTT. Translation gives CASSSLGGGNNSPLHF.

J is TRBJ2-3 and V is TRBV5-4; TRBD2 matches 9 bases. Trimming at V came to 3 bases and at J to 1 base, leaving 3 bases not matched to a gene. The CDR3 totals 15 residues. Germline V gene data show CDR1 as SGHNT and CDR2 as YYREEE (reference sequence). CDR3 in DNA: TGTGCCAGCAGCTCGCAGCGGGGGGGCACAGATACGCAGTATTTT. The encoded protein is CASSSQRGGTDTQYF.

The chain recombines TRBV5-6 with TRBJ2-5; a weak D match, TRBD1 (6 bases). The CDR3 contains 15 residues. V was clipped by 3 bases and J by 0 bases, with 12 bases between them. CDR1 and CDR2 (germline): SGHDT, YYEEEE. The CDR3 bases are TGTGCCAGCAGCTGGAGGACAGCGTACCAAGAGACCCAGTACTTC. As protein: CASSWRTAYQETQYF.

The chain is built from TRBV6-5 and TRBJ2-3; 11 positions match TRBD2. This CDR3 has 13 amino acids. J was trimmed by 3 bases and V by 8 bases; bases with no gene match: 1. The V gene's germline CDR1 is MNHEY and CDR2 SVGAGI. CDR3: CASRTSGTDTQYF. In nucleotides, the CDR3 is TGTGCCAGCCGGACTAGCGGGACAGATACGCAGTATTTT.

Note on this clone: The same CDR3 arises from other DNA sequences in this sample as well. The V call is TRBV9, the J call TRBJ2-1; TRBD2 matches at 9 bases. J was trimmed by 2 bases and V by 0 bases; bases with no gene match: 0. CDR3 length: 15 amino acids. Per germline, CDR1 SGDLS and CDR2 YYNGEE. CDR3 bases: TGTGCCAGCAGCGTAGGCGGGAGGGCCTACAATGAGCAGTTCTTC. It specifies CASSVGGRAYNEQFF.